Only a few counts were recorded for the clone carrying this TCR beta chain. This sample is part of a study of blood T cells in healthy people across ages. This CDR3 is 14 amino acids long. Germline assignment: CDR1 MNHEY and CDR2 SMNVEV (reference sequence). It was with a sample-barcoded 5' primer and a J-beta primer mix that a second PCR of roughly 7 to 12 cycles was run. One entry per CDR3 protein results from TCRdb running MiXCR on the 5' RACE reads. This table has about 510,000 distinct CDR3 sequences, roughly a quarter appearing once. These data were also reused for a study on T cells of mothers and their children. This second study says: Overlap ran slightly, non-significantly higher for related than unrelated mother-child pairs.

The receptor was derived from a boy aged 2-9 years in good health. The rearrangement uses TRBV27 and TRBJ2-5; TRBD1 agrees at 8 bases. TRBJ2-1 matches the DNA end more closely, so the J call is doubtful. The sequencing input was blood. The CDR3 region is CASAPDRVYNEQFF. CDR3 in DNA: TGTGCCAGCGCCCCGGACAGGGTGTACAATGAGCAGTTCTTC.